This TCR beta chain was sequenced during a study of T cells after posttransplantation cyclophosphamide. Germline-derived CDR1 and CDR2 are SGHRS and YFSETQ. V lost 3 bases and J 1 base, leaving 16 bases between the germline ends. This CDR3 has 17 amino acids. Findings of the study overall: Skin or GI-infiltrating T cells shared few TRB sequences with blood.

Cells defined as naive were viable CD3+CD4+ or CD3+CD8+ and CCR7+CD45RA+CD45RO-CD95-CD27+CD28+. On the day of bone marrow donation, the related graft donor provided peripheral blood. Note on this clone: Its antigen is still unknown.

Using immunoSEQ multiplex PCR, the repertoire was profiled, and TCRdb retains in-frame clones only, with some absent. The repertoire holds about 32,000 clones, roughly 90% seen once, with around 0.1% in the top ten. The source is a man aged 25-45 years in good health and a related stem cell transplant donor. Sequencing was performed on naive CD4+ T cells sorted from blood. The J gene is TRBJ1-4, the V gene TRBV5-1, with D tentatively TRBD1 (5 bases). The CDR3 loop is CASSSTPRVRTNEKLFF. The DNA for the CDR3 is TGCGCCAGCAGCTCGACCCCCAGGGTTCGAACTAATGAAAAACTGTTTTTT.